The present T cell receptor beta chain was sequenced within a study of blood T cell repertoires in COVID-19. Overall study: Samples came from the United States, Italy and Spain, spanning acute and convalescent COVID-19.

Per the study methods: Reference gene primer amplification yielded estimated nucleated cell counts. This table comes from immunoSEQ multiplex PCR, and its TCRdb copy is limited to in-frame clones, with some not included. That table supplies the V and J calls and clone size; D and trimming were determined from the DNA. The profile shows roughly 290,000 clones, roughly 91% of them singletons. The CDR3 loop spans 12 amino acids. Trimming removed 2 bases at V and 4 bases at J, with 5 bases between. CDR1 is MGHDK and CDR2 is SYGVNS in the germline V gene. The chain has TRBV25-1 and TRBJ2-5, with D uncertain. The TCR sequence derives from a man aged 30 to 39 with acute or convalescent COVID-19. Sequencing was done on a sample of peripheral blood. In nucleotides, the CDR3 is TGTGCCAGCAGTGAAATTCGAGAGACCCAGTACTTC. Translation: CASSEIRETQYF. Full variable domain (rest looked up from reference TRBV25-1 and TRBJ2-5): EADIYQTPRYLVIGTGKKITLECSQTMGHDKMYWYQQDPGMELHLIHYSYGVNSTEKGDLSSESTVSRIRTEHFPLTLESARPSHTSQYLCASSEIRETQYFGPGTRLLVL.